These T cell receptor beta chains were read from a single sample in a study of shared clonotypes between healthy human individuals. Assay used: immunoSEQ multiplex PCR; TCRdb lists only in-frame clones, some missing. The repertoire includes roughly 1,800,000 clones, just under 95% of them detected once, and under 1.5% sits in the top ten. Sequencing was performed on naive CD8+ T cells sorted from blood. The receptor source for this set is a man aged 18 to 35 in good health. CDR3s include the opening cysteine and the closing phenylalanine or tryptophan. A D gene is named only where the DNA matches it firmly. Not every row has a clone size; where given, it reads once, few, many or a size class.

abundance	v_gene	d_gene	j_gene	CDR3nt	CDR3aa
NA	TRBV10-3	TRBD1	TRBJ2-7	TGTGCCATCAGTGTAGGGACAGGGGCCCCCACCTACGAGCAGTACTTC	CAISVGTGAPTYEQYF
NA	TRBV4-1	NA	TRBJ2-2	TGCGCCAGCAGAGGCTCGTGGAGCACCGGGGAGCTGTTTTTT	CASRGSWSTGELFF
NA	TRBV13	NA	TRBJ1-1	TGTGCCAGCAGCTTAGGACCCTCGGGCACTGAAGCTTTCTTT	CASSLGPSGTEAFF
NA	TRBV4-3	NA	TRBJ1-1	TGCGCCAGCAGCCAAGATCGGGGCTTGGGATCGAACACTGAAGCTTTCTTT	CASSQDRGLGSNTEAFF
NA	TRBV28	NA	TRBJ2-7	TGTGCCAGCAGTCTAGCCCAGAACTCCTACGAGCAGTACTTC	CASSLAQNSYEQYF
NA	TRBV4-3	NA	TRBJ2-7	TGCGCCAGCAGCCCTCGATCCGGCGAGCAGTACTTC	CASSPRSGEQYF
NA	TRBV27	TRBD2	TRBJ2-7	TGTGCCAGCAGCAAGTTGACTAGCGGGGGGGCGGGGGAGCAGTACTTC	CASSKLTSGGAGEQYF
once	TRBV4-3	NA	TRBJ2-2	TGCGCCAGCAGCTGGAGCCTCGGCGGCACCGGGGAGCTGTTTTTT	CASSWSLGGTGELFF
NA	TRBV6-1	TRBD1	TRBJ2-7	TGTGCCAGCAGCCCACGGGGACAGAACTACGAGCAGTACTTC	CASSPRGQNYEQYF
once	TRBV30	NA	TRBJ1-1	TGTGCCTGGAGTGTATTATGGAACACTGAAGCTTTCTTT	CAWSVLWNTEAFF
once	TRBV4-1	NA	TRBJ1-6	TGCGCCAGCAGCCCTTCGCGCGCTGGGGATAATTCACCCCTCCACTTT	CASSPSRAGDNSPLHF
NA	TRBV5-4	NA	TRBJ1-1	TGTGCCAGCAGCTTCGGGGGGCTGGGGGACACTGAAGCTTTCTTT	CASSFGGLGDTEAFF
few	TRBV27	NA	TRBJ2-6	TGTGCCAGCAGTTTATCCCCAGGGGCTGGGGCCAACGTCCTGACTTTC	CASSLSPGAGANVLTF
NA	TRBV13	NA	TRBJ1-6	TGTGCCAGCAGCTCCCCCGCAGCCTACGGTTCACCCCTCCACTTT	CASSSPAAYGSPLHF
NA	TRBV20-1	NA	TRBJ2-7	TGCAGTGCCAAACAGGGCTCCGAGCAGTACTTC	CSAKQGSEQYF
NA	TRBV5-6	TRBD2	TRBJ2-1	TGTGCCAGCAGCGGGGGGACTATCTACAATGAGCAGTTCTTC	CASSGGTIYNEQFF
NA	TRBV6-1	TRBD2	TRBJ2-7	TGTGCCAGCAGTGAGGGACTAGCGGGGGGATACGAGCAGTACTTC	CASSEGLAGGYEQYF
NA	TRBV7-2	TRBD2	TRBJ2-2	TGTGCCAGCAGCCCAATAGCGGGAGGCTACACCGGGGAGCTGTTTTTT	CASSPIAGGYTGELFF
NA	TRBV6-5	NA	TRBJ2-2	TGTGCCAGCAGTACAGGGAACACCGGGGAGCTGTTTTTT	CASSTGNTGELFF
NA	TRBV5-4	TRBD2	TRBJ2-5	TGTGCCAGCAGCGGGACAGGACTAGCGGGAGGCCCCAGCCAAGAGACCCAGTACTTC	CASSGTGLAGGPSQETQYF
NA	TRBV5-6	NA	TRBJ1-1	TGTGCCAGCAGCGGAGGCCAGAACACTGAAGCTTTCTTT	CASSGGQNTEAFF
NA	TRBV6-5	NA	TRBJ2-1	TGTGCCAGCAGCCCCGGACGAGAGCAGTTCTTC	CASSPGREQFF
few	TRBV6-5	NA	TRBJ1-1	TGTGCCAGCAGGTGGGACGGTGAAGCTTTCTTT	CASRWDGEAFF
NA	TRBV4-1	NA	TRBJ2-7	TGCGCCAGCAGCCAGGGAGGATATACGGTTCCCTACGAGCAGTACTTC	CASSQGGYTVPYEQYF
NA	TRBV20-1	NA	TRBJ2-7	TGCAGTGCTAGAGTATCGGACGAGCAGTACTTC	CSARVSDEQYF
NA	TRBV6-4	NA	TRBJ2-3	TGTGCCAGCAGTGACAAAAAAGGGGGACCCAGGTATTTT	CASSDKKGGPRYF
NA	TRBV5-4	NA	TRBJ2-3	TGTGCCAGCAGCTTCGGGGGCCAGAACACAGATACGCAGTATTTT	CASSFGGQNTDTQYF
NA	TRBV14	TRBD1	TRBJ2-1	TGTGCCAGCAGTCCCGGTCGGGACAGTGCTAACAATGAGCAGTTCTTC	CASSPGRDSANNEQFF
NA	TRBV4-3	TRBD2	TRBJ2-1	TGCGCCAGCAGCCAAGACGGCGGGGGCTCCTACAATGAGCAGTTCTTC	CASSQDGGGSYNEQFF
once	TRBV4-1	TRBD1	TRBJ2-4	TGCGCCAGCAGCCTGGACAGGGGGGCCAAAAACATTCAGTACTTC	CASSLDRGAKNIQYF
few	TRBV9	NA	TRBJ2-3	TGTGCCAGCAGCGTAGGCGGGGACACAGATACGCAGTATTTT	CASSVGGDTDTQYF
NA	TRBV28	NA	TRBJ1-5	TGTGCCAGCGTATCCACCTCGGGAGGGCTGAGGCCCCAGCATTTT	CASVSTSGGLRPQHF
NA	TRBV4-3	NA	TRBJ1-3	TGCGCCAGCAGCCACCTTCTCGAGTATGGAAACACCATATATTTT	CASSHLLEYGNTIYF
NA	TRBV7-8	TRBD2	TRBJ2-7	TGTGCCAGCAGCTTAGTAATGTGGCAGGGAGTCCTAGCGGGTACCTACGAGCAGTACTTC	CASSLVMWQGVLAGTYEQYF
NA	TRBV7-9	NA	TRBJ2-7	TGTGCCAGCAGCTTAGAGGAGAGCTCCTACGAGCAGTACTTC	CASSLEESSYEQYF
NA	TRBV27	TRBD1	TRBJ1-2	TGTGCCAGCAGTTTATATGCCAGGGGGAACTATGGCTACACCTTC	CASSLYARGNYGYTF
NA	TRBV9	TRBD2	TRBJ2-3	TGTGCCAGCAGCGGACACGGAACTAGCGGGAGCCCTATCACAGATACGCAGTATTTT	CASSGHGTSGSPITDTQYF
NA	TRBV5-1	TRBD2	TRBJ2-2	TGCGCCAGCAGCTCGGGGACTAGCGGGAGTTATTTTCTTTCGGCCGGGGAGCTGTTTTTT	CASSSGTSGSYFLSAGELFF
NA	TRBV27	NA	TRBJ2-7	TGTGCCAGCAGTTTCCGACAGGCAGACGAGCAGTACTTC	CASSFRQADEQYF
NA	TRBV9	NA	TRBJ2-3	TGTGCCAGCAGCACCTACAACGGGGGCACAGATACGCAGTATTTT	CASSTYNGGTDTQYF
once	TRBV25-1	NA	TRBJ2-7	TGTGCCAGCAGTGTTGGGACGAACGAGCAGTACTTC	CASSVGTNEQYF
NA	TRBV5-1	NA	TRBJ1-2	TGCGCCAGCAGCTTGGGGATAGGGGACCCCATGAGGGGCTACACCTTC	CASSLGIGDPMRGYTF
once	TRBV6-4	NA	TRBJ1-1	TGTGCCAGCAGTGACGGGAGGGCCGGCACTGAAGCTTTCTTT	CASSDGRAGTEAFF
NA	TRBV11-2	TRBD1	TRBJ2-7	TGTGCCAGCAGCTTAGAGGGACAGGGTCCTGACTTC	CASSLEGQGPDF
NA	TRBV2	TRBD2	TRBJ2-1	TGTGCCAGCAGTGAAGTAGCGGGGTTTGACAATGAGCAGTTCTTC	CASSEVAGFDNEQFF
few	TRBV28	NA	TRBJ1-1	TGTGCCAGCAGTTTAACAGGGAACACTGAAGCTTTCTTT	CASSLTGNTEAFF
NA	TRBV27	NA	TRBJ2-2	TGTGCCAGCTGGGACCTTAGGGGGGGTAACACCGGGGAGCTGTTTTTT	CASWDLRGGNTGELFF
NA	TRBV28	NA	TRBJ2-2	TGTGCCAGCAGATTCCACGGGGCCGGGGAGCTGTTTTTT	CASRFHGAGELFF
NA	TRBV4-1	NA	TRBJ1-5	TGCGCCAGCAGCCAAGGACAGGTAGCTCAGCCCCAGCATTTT	CASSQGQVAQPQHF
NA	TRBV5-6	NA	TRBJ2-7	TGTGCCAGCAGCCTTAGCTCCTACGAGCAGTACTTC	CASSLSSYEQYF
few	TRBV4-1	NA	TRBJ1-5	TGCGCCAGCAGCCAAGATCTGGGGGGAGGGAGTCAGCCCCAGCATTTT	CASSQDLGGGSQPQHF